The 5 T cell receptor beta chains presented below share a single source sample, sequenced in a study of blood T cell repertoires in COVID-19. The repertoire was sequenced with immunoSEQ multiplex PCR; TCRdb's copy has only in-frame clones and lacks some. Of fewer than 15,000 clones detected, about 84% appear once; the ten largest clones hold 25% to 35%. Sequencing was performed on peripheral blood. All receptors derive from a human donor in a cohort sampled during active COVID-19.

The chain carries TRBV19 and TRBJ2-2; TRBD2 aligns across 7 bases. Unmatched junction bases numbered 8, after V lost 3 bases and J lost 7 bases. The germline V gene encodes CDR1 LNHDA and CDR2 SQIVND (reference sequence). This CDR3 spans 15 amino acids. CDR3 nucleotide sequence: TGTGCCAGTAGTATTGGTTGGGGAGGGAACGGGGAGCTGTTTTTT. Residues: CASSIGWGGNGELFF.

The chain carries TRBV30 and TRBJ2-5, with TRBD2 matching over 13 bases. The trim removed 1 base at V and 5 bases at J, leaving 7 bases unmatched. The CDR3 consists of 16 residues. CDR1 is GTSNPN, CDR2 SVGIG, per germline (reference sequence). The CDR3 protein is CAWSDGLAGVLETQYF. In DNA form, the CDR3 reads TGTGCCTGGAGTGACGGACTAGCGGGAGTTCTGGAGACCCAGTACTTC. The variable domain in full, completed from reference TRBV30 and TRBJ2-5, reads SQTIHQWPATLVQPVGSPLSLECTVEGTSNPNLYWYRQAAGRGLQLLFYSVGIGQISSEVPQNLSASRPQDRQFILSSKKLLLSDSGFYLCAWSDGLAGVLETQYFGPGTRLLVL.

V and J are TRBV14 and TRBJ2-1, with 8 nucleotides matching TRBD2. CDR1 and CDR2 from the germline V gene are SGHDN and FVKESK. The V and J ends lost 4 bases and 9 bases, in that order; junction bases with no gene match: 14. The CDR3 length is 16 residues. The CDR3 DNA reads as TGTGCCAGCAGCCGAACTCCCCGCAGCGGGAGTGGTGAGCAGTTCTTC. Protein product: CASSRTPRSGSGEQFF.

This clone is classed as medium-sized. The chain recombines TRBV7-9 with TRBJ2-7; 7 bases are a match to TRBD2. The CDR3 runs 14 residues. Looked up from germline, CDR1 is SEHNR and CDR2 is FQNEAQ (reference sequence). Trimming cost V 4 bases and J 5 bases; bases outside gene matches: 8. The CDR3 sequence: CASSSGGGSNEQYF. The CDR3, as DNA: TGTGCCAGCAGCTCGGGAGGAGGTAGTAACGAGCAGTACTTC.

On this clone itself: This CDR3 is also generated by other DNA sequences in the sample. V usage is TRBV4-1 and J usage is TRBJ2-7; 8 positions agree with TRBD1. The V segment lost 1 base and the J segment 3 bases; nucleotides outside the gene matches: 5. Germline CDR1 is MGHRA and CDR2 is YSYEKL. CDR3 length equals 15 residues. Here the CDR3 DNA reads TGCGCCAGCAGCCAAGTCCCGGGACAGGACTACGAGCAGTACTTC. Translated, it gives CASSQVPGQDYEQYF.